The 27 T cell receptor beta chains given below trace back to one sample, sequenced in a study of CD8 T cells in Susac syndrome. Random hexamers served to reverse transcribe about 0.5 to 1 ug RNA. TCRdb passed the immunoSEQ multiplex PCR reads through MiXCR, listing each CDR3 protein once. The sample records about 280,000 distinct CDR3 sequences, 85% being singletons. Material: CD8+ T cells from PBMCs. The origin of the receptors is a human donor with multiple sclerosis.

The rearrangement uses TRBV10-3 and TRBJ1-5; D remains unclear. The CDR3 length is 13 residues. Germline CDR1 is ENHRY and CDR2 is SYGVKD. V lost 11 bases and J 5 bases, leaving 16 bases between the germline ends. The CDR3 region is CAGNAPLYQPQHF. The CDR3 DNA reads TGTGCCGGCAACGCCCCACTTTATCAGCCCCAGCATTTT.

CDR3 amino acids: CSARSRQEGNYGYTF. The CDR3, as DNA: TGCAGTGCTAGATCTCGACAGGAGGGAAACTATGGCTACACCTTC. The chain couples TRBV20-1 to TRBJ1-2, with D tentatively TRBD1 (6 bases). This CDR3 has 15 residues. V shed 2 bases and J shed 2 bases, with 15 bases lying between them. Germline V gene lookup returns CDR1 DFQATT and CDR2 SNEGSKA (reference sequence).

This clonotype was detected once. The chain recombines TRBV7-9 with TRBJ2-1, with 7 bases lining up with TRBD1. CDR3 length equals 15 residues. V was pared by 4 bases and J by 6 bases, with 9 bases of the junction left unmatched. Germline V CDR1 and CDR2: SEHNR, FQNEAQ (reference sequence). CDR3 sequence: CASSYRQGSGNEQFF. DNA for the CDR3: TGTGCCAGCAGCTATCGACAGGGTTCGGGCAATGAGCAGTTCTTC.

The chain recombines TRBV19 with TRBJ1-2; 7 nucleotides agree with TRBD1. With 6 bases clipped from V and 8 bases from J, the junction kept 3 bases outside the gene matches. This CDR3 region has 11 residues. Germline CDR1 is LNHDA and CDR2 is SQIVND (reference sequence). CDR3 nucleotides: TGTGCCAGTAGGACAGGGCCGGGCTACACCTTC. Its protein product is CASRTGPGYTF.

This chain links TRBV7-9 with TRBJ2-7; 8 bases fit TRBD2. The junction had 6 bases not matched to a gene; V was cut back by 5 bases and J by 3 bases. The length of the CDR3 is 14 residues. In germline, CDR1 is SEHNR, CDR2 FQNEAQ (reference sequence). The CDR3 nucleotides are TGTGCCAGCAGCCCCCGGGAGGGCTACTACGAGCAGTACTTC. It is translated as CASSPREGYYEQYF.

In this sample, this clonotype turned up a few times. V usage is TRBV28 and J usage is TRBJ1-5; the D is unclear. This CDR3 contains 15 residues. Trimming stripped 5 bases from V and 2 bases from J, with 13 bases between. Per germline, CDR1 MDHEN and CDR2 SYDVKM. CDR3 sequence: CASSAFGRGNQPQHF. The CDR3 DNA is TGTGCCAGCAGTGCCTTCGGACGGGGCAATCAGCCCCAGCATTTT.

The V and J genes are TRBV5-6 and TRBJ2-7; possibly TRBD1 for D (6 bases). The germline V gene encodes CDR1 SGHDT and CDR2 YYEEEE. This CDR3 is 14 amino acids long. Deletions cut 6 bases from V and 0 bases from J, with 13 bases between. As DNA, the CDR3 is TGTGCCAGCACCTTCAGGGGTATCTCCTACGAGCAGTACTTC. Its translation is CASTFRGISYEQYF.

This rearrangement joins TRBV28 to TRBJ2-1; TRBD2 matches 7 bases. CDR3 length: 21 residues. From germline, CDR1 is MDHEN and CDR2 SYDVKM. The J segment lost 1 base and the V segment lost 3 bases, leaving 21 bases of the junction unmatched. The chain's CDR3 is CASSFPTPSRSGVVSYNEQFF. CDR3 nucleotide sequence: TGTGCCAGCAGTTTTCCCACCCCCTCTAGAAGCGGGGTGGTGTCCTACAATGAGCAGTTCTTC.

The chain has TRBV2 and TRBJ1-1; D gene ambiguous. The V gene's germline CDR1 is SNHLY and CDR2 FYNNEI. Between the trimmed V and J ends, which lost 0 bases and 8 bases, there was a span of 4 bases. The CDR3 spans 11 residues. The chain's CDR3 is CASSEAGEAFF. CDR3 sequence (DNA): TGTGCCAGCAGTGAAGCGGGCGAAGCTTTCTTT.

This chain joins TRBV6-1 and TRBJ2-1; D may be TRBD2 (6 bases). The CDR3 totals 13 residues. Trimming removed 4 bases from V and 10 bases from J, with 14 bases in between. The germline V gene encodes CDR1 MNHNS and CDR2 SASEGT. The CDR3 nucleotides are TGTGCCAGCAGTGGAGTCTTCCTAGCGGAGCAGTTCTTC. This encodes CASSGVFLAEQFF.

The CDR3 sequence is CASSHFRQATGELFF. DNA for the CDR3: TGTGCCAGCAGTCACTTCAGACAGGCCACCGGGGAGCTGTTTTTT. This chain joins TRBV7-6 and TRBJ2-2, with D maybe TRBD1 (6 bases). V lost 6 bases, J lost 4 bases, and 15 bases lay in between. CDR3 length: 15 residues. Germline V gene sequence: CDR1 SGHVS, CDR2 FNYEAQ.

V is TRBV23-1 and J is TRBJ2-7; D not certain. TRBV23-1 is known as an ORF, though its function is uncertain. Between the trimmed V and J ends, which lost 6 bases and 3 bases, there was a span of 21 bases. CDR3 length: 16 amino acids. CDR3 in DNA: TGCGCCAGCAGACCTTGCACTCGAGCTATCGACTACGAGCAGTACTTC. Translated: CASRPCTRAIDYEQYF.

Written as DNA, the CDR3 is TGTGCCAGCAGCAAAGGTAGCGGGATTGGCTCCTACAATGAGCAGTTCTTC. This codes for CASSKGSGIGSYNEQFF. The chain recombines TRBV21-1 with TRBJ2-1; the D segment call TRBD2 is taken from the table without a DNA check. TRBV21-1 corresponds to a pseudogene. This CDR3 is built from 17 residues.

The CDR3 here is CAIKNEYGYTF. The CDR3 coding sequence is TGTGCCATCAAAAATGAGTATGGCTACACCTTC. This chain links TRBV10-3 with TRBJ1-2, with D unclear. Trimming left V 7 bases short and J 5 bases short, with 8 bases between. This CDR3 region has 11 residues. CDR1 ENHRY and CDR2 SYGVKD come from the germline V gene.

The chain links TRBV7-9 to TRBJ2-1, with D perhaps TRBD1 or TRBD2 (5 bases each). The CDR3 consists of 13 residues. Germline-derived CDR1 and CDR2 are SEHNR and FQNEAQ (reference sequence). V was pared by 1 base and J by 11 bases, with 12 bases between. CDR3 loop: CASSLVGDRQQFF. The CDR3 nucleotides read TGTGCCAGCAGCTTAGTCGGGGACCGACAGCAGTTCTTC.

The V call is TRBV4-1, the J call TRBJ2-3; the D gene could be TRBD1 or TRBD2 (6 bases each). The CDR3 consists of 15 residues. V was cut by 2 bases and J by 6 bases, with 15 bases left in between. Germline V CDR1 and CDR2: MGHRA, YSYEKL. The CDR3: CASSQFTSGADTQYF. As DNA, the CDR3 is TGCGCCAGCAGCCAATTTACATCGGGGGCGGATACGCAGTATTTT.

A few counts support this clonotype. V gene TRBV12-3 or TRBV12-4 combines with J gene TRBJ2-7; D might be TRBD2 (5 bases). This CDR3 is 13 amino acids long. Trimming left V 6 bases short and J 0 bases short, with 9 bases between. The CDR3 DNA reads as TGTGCCAGCAGCGGGGAGTCCTCCTACGAGCAGTACTTC. This gives the protein CASSGESSYEQYF.

In this sample, this clonotype turned up a few times. This CDR3 is CASSYRSRGTEAFF. In DNA form, the CDR3 reads TGTGCCAGCAGTTACAGAAGTCGCGGCACTGAAGCTTTCTTT. V and J are TRBV6-6 and TRBJ1-1; D is unclear. The CDR3 runs to 14 residues. Looked up from germline, CDR1 is MNHNY and CDR2 is SVGAGI (reference sequence). V was cut by 2 bases and J by 4 bases, with 11 bases left in between.

The V and J genes are TRBV15 and TRBJ2-5, with TRBD2 as a possible D gene (6 bases). The CDR3 covers 15 residues. Germline V gene sequence: CDR1 LNHNV, CDR2 YYDKDF (reference sequence). V was trimmed by 0 bases and J by 4 bases, leaving 12 bases between them. The CDR3 here is CATSRDNLAPETQYF. CDR3 sequence (DNA): TGTGCCACCAGCAGAGATAATCTAGCGCCAGAGACCCAGTACTTC.

This chain uses TRBV28 with TRBJ1-5; TRBD1 might be the D (5 bases). Germline V gives CDR1 MDHEN, CDR2 SYDVKM. The CDR3 sequence is 16 residues long. The V and J ends lost 6 bases and 8 bases respectively, with 23 bases between them. This CDR3 reads CASSLGAWGGEKPQHF. The CDR3, as DNA: TGTGCCAGCAGCCTAGGGGCATGGGGGGGAGAAAAGCCCCAGCATTTT.

This chain joins TRBV13 and TRBJ2-6, with D unresolved. The CDR3 totals 16 residues. CDR1 is PRHDT, CDR2 FYEKMQ, per germline (reference sequence). Trimming removed 4 bases from V and 4 bases from J, with 14 bases in between. CDR3 in DNA: TGTGCCAGCAGCTCGCGACTGAGGCCCGGGGCCAACGTCCTGACTTTC. Translated, it gives CASSSRLRPGANVLTF.

This sequence joins TRBV29-1 and TRBJ2-7; a weak D match, TRBD1 (6 bases). CDR1 is SQVTM, CDR2 ANQGSEA, per germline. The CDR3 has 14 residues. V was shortened by 4 bases and J by 0 bases, with 13 bases between the two germline ends. CDR3 region: CSVVVWTDSYEQYF. The CDR3 nucleotides read TGCAGCGTTGTTGTTTGGACAGACTCCTACGAGCAGTACTTC.

The CDR3 region has the DNA TGTGCCAGCAGTTTAGTGCGGACCAACTACGAGCAGTACTTC. This codes for CASSLVRTNYEQYF. The gene calls are TRBV27 and TRBJ2-7; no reliable D call. Germline V gene lookup returns CDR1 MNHEY and CDR2 SMNVEV (reference sequence). Deletions cut 2 bases from V and 3 bases from J, with 11 bases between. The CDR3 length is 14 residues.

This clonotype was seen once. The V and J genes are TRBV7-9 and TRBJ1-1; TRBD1 is a possible D gene (5 bases). This CDR3 is built from 15 residues. Germline lookup yields CDR1 SEHNR and CDR2 FQNEAQ (reference sequence). V lost 7 bases and J 3 bases, leaving 18 bases between the germline ends. The CDR3 DNA is TGTGCCAGCACCACAGGCGGGGAAGGGGACACTGAAGCTTTCTTT. Amino acid sequence: CASTTGGEGDTEAFF.

The chain is built from TRBV25-1 and TRBJ1-1; no firm D call. This CDR3 contains 13 residues. Trimming removed 4 bases at V and 0 bases at J, with 6 bases between. The V gene's germline CDR1 is MGHDK and CDR2 SYGVNS. CDR3 sequence (DNA): TGTGCCAGCAGTGCCGGAGTGAACACTGAAGCTTTCTTT. Amino acids: CASSAGVNTEAFF. Filled out from reference TRBV25-1 and TRBJ1-1, the complete variable domain reads EADIYQTPRYLVIGTGKKITLECSQTMGHDKMYWYQQDPGMELHLIHYSYGVNSTEKGDLSSESTVSRIRTEHFPLTLESARPSHTSQYLCASSAGVNTEAFFGQGTRLTVV.

The genes are TRBV3-1 and TRBJ1-2; tentative D call: TRBD1 (6 bases). V was cut by 0 bases and J by 3 bases, with 17 bases left in between. The CDR3 length is 17 residues. Germline V CDR1 and CDR2: LGHDT, YNNKEL (reference sequence). CDR3 in DNA: TGTGCCAGCAGCCAAGACCGGACAGACCCCCCTGACTATGGCTACACCTTC. As protein: CASSQDRTDPPDYGYTF.

The rearrangement links TRBV6-5 to TRBJ1-4, with D possibly matching TRBD1 (5 bases). The germline V gene encodes CDR1 MNHEY and CDR2 SVGAGI. This CDR3 comprises 15 residues. The V gene lost 0 bases and the J gene lost 7 bases, with 12 bases spanning the gap. The DNA for the CDR3 is TGTGCCAGCAGTTACTCCGGGACTTCAGGTGAAAAACTGTTTTTT. This encodes CASSYSGTSGEKLFF.